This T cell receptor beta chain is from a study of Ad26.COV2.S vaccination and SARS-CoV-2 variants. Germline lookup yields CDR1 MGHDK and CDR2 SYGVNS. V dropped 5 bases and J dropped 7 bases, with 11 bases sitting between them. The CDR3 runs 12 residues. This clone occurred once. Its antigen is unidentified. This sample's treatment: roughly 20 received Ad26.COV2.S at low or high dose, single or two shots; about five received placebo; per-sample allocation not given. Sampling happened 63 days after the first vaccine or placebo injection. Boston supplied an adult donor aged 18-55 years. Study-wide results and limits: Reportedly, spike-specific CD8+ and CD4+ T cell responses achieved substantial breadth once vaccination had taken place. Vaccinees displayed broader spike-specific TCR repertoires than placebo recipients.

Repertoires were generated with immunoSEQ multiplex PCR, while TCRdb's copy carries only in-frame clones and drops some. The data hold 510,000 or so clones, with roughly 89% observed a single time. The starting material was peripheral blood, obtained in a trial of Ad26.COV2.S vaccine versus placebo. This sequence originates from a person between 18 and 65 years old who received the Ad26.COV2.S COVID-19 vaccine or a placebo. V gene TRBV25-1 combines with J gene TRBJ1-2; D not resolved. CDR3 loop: CASSWVAGGYTF. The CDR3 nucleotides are TGTGCCAGCAGTTGGGTGGCTGGTGGCTACACCTTC.